This T cell receptor beta chain was sequenced for a study of blood T cell repertoires in COVID-19. The table came from immunoSEQ multiplex PCR; TCRdb's copy has only in-frame clones and leaves some out. The data contain about 98,000 clones, over 75% of them singletons. Germline V gives CDR1 MDHEN, CDR2 SYDVKM. The ends were cut back, 9 bases at V and 8 bases at J, with 13 bases in the middle. The CDR3 is 12 residues long. The source of this sequence is a woman of 80 years or more with acute or convalescent COVID-19. Sequencing was performed on peripheral blood. The rearrangement uses TRBV28 and TRBJ1-4; no definite D call. Here the CDR3 reads CASSVGGEKLFF. DNA for the CDR3: TGTGCCAGTTCGGTGGGCGGGGAAAAACTGTTTTTT.